Listed below are T cell receptor beta chains from one sample, sequenced in a study of blood T cell repertoires in COVID-19. The table came from immunoSEQ multiplex PCR; TCRdb's copy has only in-frame clones and leaves some out. The sample includes around 40,000 clones, roughly 89% seen only once; the top ten take approximately 21%. The sample taken for sequencing was peripheral blood. The receptors come from a man aged 50 or older with active COVID-19. Each CDR3 is given without its conserved first and last residue. The order of the fields is J gene, V gene, CDR3 protein.

J: TRBJ2-3
V: TRBV19
CDR3: ASRISGSDGDTQY

J: TRBJ1-3
V: TRBV3-1/TRBV3-2
CDR3: ASSPQHGYSGNTIY

J: TRBJ2-1
V: TRBV24-1
CDR3: ATSENDRVDSYNEQF

J: TRBJ1-3
V: TRBV5-8
CDR3: ASSAGTLYSGNTIY

J: TRBJ1-2
V: TRBV3-1/TRBV3-2
CDR3: ASSQSGRGYT

J: TRBJ1-5
V: TRBV3-1/TRBV3-2
CDR3: ASSQGGPGNQPQH

J: TRBJ2-3
V: TRBV19
CDR3: ASSITLAGTDTQY

J: TRBJ2-7
V: TRBV4-3
CDR3: ASSPQRGISYEQY

J: TRBJ2-1
V: TRBV24-1
CDR3: ATSETGTSGSNEQF

J: TRBJ2-1
V: TRBV19
CDR3: ASSIDVRTRNEQF

J: TRBJ2-7
V: TRBV27
CDR3: ASITTSGSNEQY

J: TRBJ2-5
V: TRBV11-3
CDR3: ASSWRGTETQY

J: TRBJ2-7
V: TRBV27
CDR3: ASSLKGYEQY

J: TRBJ2-7
V: TRBV28
CDR3: ASSLDRGVNEQY

J: TRBJ2-7
V: TRBV6-5
CDR3: ASRGTGSYEQY

J: TRBJ2-5
V: TRBV2
CDR3: ASSGGRTSGDQETQY

J: TRBJ2-6
V: TRBV7-9
CDR3: ASRSGGWGANVLT

J: TRBJ2-2
V: TRBV18
CDR3: ASSPVPGQGPTGELF

J: TRBJ2-5
V: TRBV3-1/TRBV3-2
CDR3: ASRRRETQY

J: TRBJ2-2
V: TRBV27
CDR3: ASSSGETGELF

J: TRBJ1-5
V: TRBV10-3
CDR3: AISESSTSNQPQH

J: TRBJ2-5
V: TRBV7-3
CDR3: ASSSQVGTAGVSETQY

J: TRBJ1-3
V: TRBV28
CDR3: ASSPDRAGNTIY

J: TRBJ1-1
V: TRBV28
CDR3: ASSLAYTEAF

J: TRBJ2-7
V: TRBV5-1
CDR3: ASNPGQGAFEQY

J: TRBJ1-1
V: TRBV7-2
CDR3: ASSTPPGQGNTEAF

J: TRBJ1-5
V: TRBV6-5
CDR3: ASSPQGPYQPQH

J: TRBJ1-5
V: TRBV27
CDR3: ASSLRQINQPQH

J: TRBJ2-5
V: TRBV7-8
CDR3: ASRLDSPRTSGRAWGETQY

J: TRBJ2-7
V: TRBV24-1
CDR3: ATSDRVTYEQY

J: TRBJ2-7
V: TRBV14
CDR3: ASSQFRQARTREQY

J: TRBJ2-1
V: TRBV4-1
CDR3: ASSQTPGLGYNEQF

J: TRBJ2-3
V: TRBV9
CDR3: ASSFFGDTDTQY

J: TRBJ1-3
V: TRBV6-6
CDR3: ASSYEGGGNTIY

J: TRBJ2-1
V: TRBV28
CDR3: ASSSGLAGDYNEQF

J: TRBJ2-1
V: TRBV7-9
CDR3: ASSLGQGDGLF

J: TRBJ1-1
V: TRBV6-5
CDR3: ASSSPTTGGTEAF

J: TRBJ2-1
V: TRBV6-4
CDR3: ASSGSPTVFDEQF

J: TRBJ1-2
V: TRBV6-1
CDR3: ASSENSYYGYT

J: TRBJ2-7
V: TRBV6-6
CDR3: AAWGPPYEQY

J: TRBJ2-7
V: TRBV3-1/TRBV3-2
CDR3: ASSQGSGHLYEQY

J: TRBJ2-1
V: TRBV9
CDR3: ASAAGPGNEQF

J: TRBJ2-7
V: TRBV11-2
CDR3: ASSSPGGRHDEQY

J: TRBJ2-2
V: TRBV19
CDR3: ASSSGTGVTGELF

J: TRBJ2-5
V: TRBV11-2
CDR3: ASSSFIAGGRETQY

J: TRBJ2-2
V: TRBV18
CDR3: ASSPGQGDTGELF

J: TRBJ2-5
V: TRBV6-2/TRBV6-3
CDR3: ASSYDGTSGRRKTQY

J: TRBJ2-3
V: TRBV7-9
CDR3: ASSLAGGNSADTQY

J: TRBJ2-7
V: TRBV27
CDR3: ASSLAGFYSYEQY

J: TRBJ1-2
V: TRBV6-1
CDR3: ASSVDRSTPTGGYT

J: TRBJ2-7
V: TRBV27
CDR3: ASRTEFYEQY

J: TRBJ2-1
V: TRBV7-9
CDR3: ASSLAAGSNEQF